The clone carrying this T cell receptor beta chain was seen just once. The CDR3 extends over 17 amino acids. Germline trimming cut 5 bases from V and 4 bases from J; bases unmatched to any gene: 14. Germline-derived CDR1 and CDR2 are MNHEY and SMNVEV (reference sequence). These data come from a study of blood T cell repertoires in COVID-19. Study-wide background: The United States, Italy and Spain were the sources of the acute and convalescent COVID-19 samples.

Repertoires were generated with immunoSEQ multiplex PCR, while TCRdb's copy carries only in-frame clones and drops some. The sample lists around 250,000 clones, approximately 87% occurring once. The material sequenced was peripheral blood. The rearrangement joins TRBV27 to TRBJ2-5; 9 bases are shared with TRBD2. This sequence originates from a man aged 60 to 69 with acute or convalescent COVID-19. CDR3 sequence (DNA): TGTGCCAGCAGTCCCCTCGGCGGGAGGGCGAGGGGAGAGACCCAGTACTTC. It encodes CASSPLGGRARGETQYF.